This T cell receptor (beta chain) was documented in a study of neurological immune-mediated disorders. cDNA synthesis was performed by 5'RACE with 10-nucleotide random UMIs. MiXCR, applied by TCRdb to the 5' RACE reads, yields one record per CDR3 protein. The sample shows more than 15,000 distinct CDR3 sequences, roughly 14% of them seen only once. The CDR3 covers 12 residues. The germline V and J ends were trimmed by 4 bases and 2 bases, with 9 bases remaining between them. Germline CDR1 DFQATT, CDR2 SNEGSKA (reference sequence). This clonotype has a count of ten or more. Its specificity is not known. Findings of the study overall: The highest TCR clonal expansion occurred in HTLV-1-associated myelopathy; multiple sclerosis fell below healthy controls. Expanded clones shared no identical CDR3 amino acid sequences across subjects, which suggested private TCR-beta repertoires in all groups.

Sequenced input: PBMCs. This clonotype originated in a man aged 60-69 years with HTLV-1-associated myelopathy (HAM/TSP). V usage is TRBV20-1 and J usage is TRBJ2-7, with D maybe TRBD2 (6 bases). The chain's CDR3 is CSAKGTPYEQYF. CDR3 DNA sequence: TGCAGTGCTAAAGGGACTCCCTACGAGCAGTACTTC.